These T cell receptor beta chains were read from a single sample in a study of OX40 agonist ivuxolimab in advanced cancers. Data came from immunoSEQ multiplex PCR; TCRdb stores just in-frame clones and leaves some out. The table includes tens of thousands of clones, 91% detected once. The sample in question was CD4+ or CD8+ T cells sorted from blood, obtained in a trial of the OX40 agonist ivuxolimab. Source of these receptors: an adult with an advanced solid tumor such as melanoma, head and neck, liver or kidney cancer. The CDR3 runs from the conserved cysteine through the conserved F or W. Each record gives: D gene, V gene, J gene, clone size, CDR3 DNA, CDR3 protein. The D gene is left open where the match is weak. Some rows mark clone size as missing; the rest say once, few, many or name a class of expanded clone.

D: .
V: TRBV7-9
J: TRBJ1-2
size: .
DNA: TGTGCCAGCAGCTTAGTGGGTCTCGGCTATGGCTACACCTTC
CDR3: CASSLVGLGYGYTF

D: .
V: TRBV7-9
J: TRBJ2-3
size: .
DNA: TGTGCCAGCAGCTTAGCTGGGGCAGATACGCAGTATTTT
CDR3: CASSLAGADTQYF

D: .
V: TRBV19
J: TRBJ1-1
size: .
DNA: TGTGCCAGTACCCTAGGCAGCATGAACACTGAAGCTTTCTTT
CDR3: CASTLGSMNTEAFF

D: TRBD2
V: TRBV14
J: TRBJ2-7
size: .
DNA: TGTGCCAGCAGCCCTCTCCCTAGCGGAGGCTCCTACGAGCAGTACTTC
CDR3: CASSPLPSGGSYEQYF

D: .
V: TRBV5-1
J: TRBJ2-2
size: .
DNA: TGCGCCAGCACCCCGGGGTGGGACACCGGGGAGCTGTTTTTT
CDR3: CASTPGWDTGELFF

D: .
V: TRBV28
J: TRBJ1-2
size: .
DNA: TGTGCCAGCAGTCCCCCAGGGTCGGGGGTTTATGGCTACACCTTC
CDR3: CASSPPGSGVYGYTF

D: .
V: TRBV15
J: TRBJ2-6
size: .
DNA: TGTGCCACCAGCAGAGACAGCCCCGGGGCCAACGTCCTGACTTTC
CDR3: CATSRDSPGANVLTF

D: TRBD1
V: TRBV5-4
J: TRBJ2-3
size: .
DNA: TGTGCCAGCAGCTCCCGGGGACAGGGAAGGGGCACAGATACGCAGTATTTT
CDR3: CASSSRGQGRGTDTQYF

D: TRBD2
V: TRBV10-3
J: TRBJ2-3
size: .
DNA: TGTGCCATCAGAATTAGCGGGACAACTGATACGCAGTATTTT
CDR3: CAIRISGTTDTQYF

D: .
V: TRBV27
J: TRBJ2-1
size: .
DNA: TGTGCCAGCAGGGCTTACAATGAGCAGTTCTTC
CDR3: CASRAYNEQFF

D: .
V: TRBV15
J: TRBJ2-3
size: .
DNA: TGTGCCACCCAAAAGGGAATAGATACGCAGTATTTT
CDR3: CATQKGIDTQYF

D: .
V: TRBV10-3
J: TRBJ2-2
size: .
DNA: TGTGCCATCAGAGGAGGGGGGGGCACCGGGGAGCTGTTTTTT
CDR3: CAIRGGGGTGELFF

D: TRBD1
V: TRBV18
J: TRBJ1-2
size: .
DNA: TGTGCCAGCTCACCTGGGACAGAAGGCTATGGCTACACCTTC
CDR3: CASSPGTEGYGYTF

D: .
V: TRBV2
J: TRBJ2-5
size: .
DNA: TGTGCCAGCGCTGACCCCAGGGAGACCCAGTACTTC
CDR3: CASADPRETQYF

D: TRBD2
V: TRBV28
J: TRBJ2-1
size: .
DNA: TGTGCCAGCAGTCCGGCCGGGACTAGCGGGGGGAATGAGCAGTTCTTC
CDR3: CASSPAGTSGGNEQFF

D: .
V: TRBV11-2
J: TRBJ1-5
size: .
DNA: TGTGCCAGCAGCGAAACAGGGCCCAATCAGCCCCAGCATTTT
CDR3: CASSETGPNQPQHF

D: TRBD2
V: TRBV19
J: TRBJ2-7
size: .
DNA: TGTGCCAGTAGGAGGACTAGCGGTGCCTACGAGCAGTACTTC
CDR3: CASRRTSGAYEQYF

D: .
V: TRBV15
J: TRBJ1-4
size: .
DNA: TGTGCCACCAGCAGAGTGGGGGAAAAACTGTTTTTT
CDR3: CATSRVGEKLFF

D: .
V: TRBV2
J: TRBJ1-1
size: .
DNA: TGTGCCAGCCACCTACAGGGAGTGAGCACTGAAGCTTTCTTT
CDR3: CASHLQGVSTEAFF

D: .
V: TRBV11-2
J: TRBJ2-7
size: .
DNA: TGTGCCAGCAGCTTAGCTCGCGGTAGGATCTCCTACGAGCAGTACTTC
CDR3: CASSLARGRISYEQYF

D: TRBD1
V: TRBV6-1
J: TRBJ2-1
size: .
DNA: TGTGCCAGCAGTGCCACCGGACAGGGCTACAATGAGCAGTTCTTC
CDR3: CASSATGQGYNEQFF

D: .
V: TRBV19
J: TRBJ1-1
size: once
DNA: TGTGCCAGTAGATTCGCAGGGAACACTGAAGCTTTCTTT
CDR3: CASRFAGNTEAFF

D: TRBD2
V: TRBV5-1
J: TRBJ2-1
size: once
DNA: TGCGCCAGCAGCTTGGCACTAGCGGCCAATGAGCAGTTCTTC
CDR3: CASSLALAANEQFF

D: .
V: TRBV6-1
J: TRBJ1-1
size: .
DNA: TGTGCCAGCACCATACAAGCGAACACTGAAGCTTTCTTT
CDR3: CASTIQANTEAFF

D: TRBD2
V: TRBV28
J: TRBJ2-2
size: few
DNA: TGTGCCAGCAGTTTATGGCGACTAGCGGGAGGGCCCGGGGAGCTGTTTTTT
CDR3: CASSLWRLAGGPGELFF

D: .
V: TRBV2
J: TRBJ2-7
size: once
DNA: TGTGCCAGCAGTGAAAACGGCAATTCCTACGCGGAGCAGTACTTC
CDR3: CASSENGNSYAEQYF

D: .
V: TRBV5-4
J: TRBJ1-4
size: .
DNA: TGTGCCAGCAGCTCGTCAACTAATGAAAAACTGTTTTTT
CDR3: CASSSSTNEKLFF

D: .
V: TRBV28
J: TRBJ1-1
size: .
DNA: TGTGCCAGCAGTCAGACAGTGAACACTGAAGCTTTCTTT
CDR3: CASSQTVNTEAFF

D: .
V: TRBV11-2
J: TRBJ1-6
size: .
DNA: TGTGCCAGCAGTTATAATGCAGGGGATTCACCCCTCCACTTT
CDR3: CASSYNAGDSPLHF

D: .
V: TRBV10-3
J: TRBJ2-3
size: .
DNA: TGTGCCATCAGTGAGTCCGGGGCGTCCACAGATACGCAGTATTTT
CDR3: CAISESGASTDTQYF

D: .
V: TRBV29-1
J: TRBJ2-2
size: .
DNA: TGCAGCGTTGATAAGGATAACACCGGGGAGCTGTTTTTT
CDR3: CSVDKDNTGELFF

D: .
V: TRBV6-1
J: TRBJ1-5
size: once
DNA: TGTGCCAGCAGTGAAGCCCAAGGGACTCAGCCCCAGCATTTT
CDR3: CASSEAQGTQPQHF

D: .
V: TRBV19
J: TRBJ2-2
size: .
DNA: TGTGCCAGTAGTATAGAAGGGACGTCGAACACCGGGGAGCTGTTTTTT
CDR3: CASSIEGTSNTGELFF

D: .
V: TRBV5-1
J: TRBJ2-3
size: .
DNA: TGCGCCAGCAGTCTGGGGGGTGATACGCAGTATTTT
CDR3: CASSLGGDTQYF

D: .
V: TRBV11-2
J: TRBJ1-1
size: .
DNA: TGTGCCAGCAGCGGTTGGATCACTGAAGCTTTCTTT
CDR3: CASSGWITEAFF

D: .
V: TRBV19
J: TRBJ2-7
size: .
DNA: TGTGCCAGTAGTATGGTGGGAGGCACCTACGAGCAGTACTTC
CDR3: CASSMVGGTYEQYF

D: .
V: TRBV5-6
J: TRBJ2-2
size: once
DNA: TGTGCCAGCAGCTTGGTTGGCAGGAACACCGGGGAGCTGTTTTTT
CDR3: CASSLVGRNTGELFF

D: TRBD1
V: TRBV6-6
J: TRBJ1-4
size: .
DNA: TGTGCCAGCAGACGGGACAGGGGGCACGAAAAACTGTTTTTT
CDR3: CASRRDRGHEKLFF

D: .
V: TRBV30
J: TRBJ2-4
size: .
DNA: TGTGCCTGGAGTGTACTGACGGGAGCCAAAAACATTCAGTACTTC
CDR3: CAWSVLTGAKNIQYF

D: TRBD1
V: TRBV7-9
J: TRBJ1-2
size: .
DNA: TGTGCCAGCAGCTTAGCGTTTCCGGGACAGAGAACGGAAGACTTC
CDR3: CASSLAFPGQRTEDF

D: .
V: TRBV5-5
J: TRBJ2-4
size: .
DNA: TGTGCCAGCAGCTTTGAGGCAGGCAAAAACATTCAGTACTTC
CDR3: CASSFEAGKNIQYF

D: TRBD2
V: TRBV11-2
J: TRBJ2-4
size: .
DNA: TGTGCCAGCAGCCCGGAGGGTCTAGCGGGACTCCCCAGAGGCATTCAGTACTTC
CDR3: CASSPEGLAGLPRGIQYF

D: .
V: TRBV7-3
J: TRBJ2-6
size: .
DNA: TGTGCCAGCAGCTCCACTACAGAATGGGCCAACGTCCTGACTTTC
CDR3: CASSSTTEWANVLTF

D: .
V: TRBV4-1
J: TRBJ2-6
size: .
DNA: TGCGCCAGCAGCCAACCTCCAGGGGGGGCCAACGTCCTGACTTTC
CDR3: CASSQPPGGANVLTF

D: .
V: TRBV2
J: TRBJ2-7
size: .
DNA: TGTGCCAGCAGTGTAAGGGGCCCAACTACCATTGGCTCACCGGCGTACGAGCAGTACTTC
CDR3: CASSVRGPTTIGSPAYEQYF

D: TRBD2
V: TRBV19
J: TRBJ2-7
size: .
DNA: TGTGCCAGTAGTATAAAGACCGGGACTAGCGCCTACGAGCAGTACTTC
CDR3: CASSIKTGTSAYEQYF

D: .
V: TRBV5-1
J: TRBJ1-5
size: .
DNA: TGCGCCAGCAGCGGGGAGGGCTTGGACAATCAGCCCCAGCATTTT
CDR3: CASSGEGLDNQPQHF

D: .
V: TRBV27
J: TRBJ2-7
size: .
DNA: TGTGCCAGCAGTCGAGCCTCGTTTGGGACCTACGAGCAGTACTTC
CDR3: CASSRASFGTYEQYF

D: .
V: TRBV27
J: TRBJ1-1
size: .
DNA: TGTGCCAGCAGTTTAGACTGGGACGCGAACACTGAAGCTTTCTTT
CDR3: CASSLDWDANTEAFF

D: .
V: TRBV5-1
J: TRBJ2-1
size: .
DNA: TGCGCCAGCAGCCCCGGTGACAGAGACACCTACAATGAGCAGTTCTTC
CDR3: CASSPGDRDTYNEQFF

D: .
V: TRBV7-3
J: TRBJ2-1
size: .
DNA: TGTGCCAGCAGCCCCGCCCTTAGCTCCTACAATGAGCAGTTCTTC
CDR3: CASSPALSSYNEQFF

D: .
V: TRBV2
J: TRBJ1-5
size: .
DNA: TGTGCCAGCAGTGGGATTTGGGACCCTAGTCAGCCCCAGCATTTT
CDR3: CASSGIWDPSQPQHF

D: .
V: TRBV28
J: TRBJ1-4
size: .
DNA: TGTGCCAGCAGTTTAGGGTTCATAGGGGGGAAGAATGAAAAACTGTTTTTT
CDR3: CASSLGFIGGKNEKLFF

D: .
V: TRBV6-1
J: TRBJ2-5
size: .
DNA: TGTGCCAGCAGTCCCTCAGGGTACCAAGAGACCCAGTACTTC
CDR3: CASSPSGYQETQYF

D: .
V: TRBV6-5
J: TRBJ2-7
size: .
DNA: TGTGCCAGCAGTTACGCGGGTGAATCCTACGAGCAGTACTTC
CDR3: CASSYAGESYEQYF

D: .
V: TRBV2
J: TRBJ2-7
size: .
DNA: TGTGCCAGCAGTAGGCGGGGTACCTACGAGCAGTACTTC
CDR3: CASSRRGTYEQYF

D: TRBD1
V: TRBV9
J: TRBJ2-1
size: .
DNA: TGTGCCAGCAGCACCAGTGGCGCAGGGGGCGCGTACAATGAGCAGTTCTTC
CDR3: CASSTSGAGGAYNEQFF